The present TCR beta chain was sequenced within a study of blood T cell repertoires in COVID-19. Looking at the study overall: Both acute and convalescent COVID-19 samples were obtained from the United States, Italy and Spain. PBMCs, B-cell-depleted T cells, or T cells provided the cDNA or gDNA that made up the material.

Trimming left V 5 bases short and J 0 bases short, with 14 bases between. CDR1 is SGHRS and CDR2 is YFSETQ in the germline V gene. CDR3 length: 16 amino acids. In the authors' methods: Reference gene primer amplification gave estimated nucleated cell counts. Measured with immunoSEQ multiplex PCR; TCRdb has only the in-frame clones, and not every one. The D gene and trimming were derived from the DNA, and the V and J assignments and clone size from that table. The data show almost 70,000 clones, around 89% seen once. The receptor was isolated from a woman in her sixties or seventies with acute or convalescent COVID-19. Material for sequencing was peripheral blood. The V gene is TRBV5-1, the J gene TRBJ1-4, with D hard to call. CDR3 nucleotides: TGCGCCAGCAGTAGTGGACTTATAGCAACTAATGAAAAACTGTTTTTT. Translation: CASSSGLIATNEKLFF.